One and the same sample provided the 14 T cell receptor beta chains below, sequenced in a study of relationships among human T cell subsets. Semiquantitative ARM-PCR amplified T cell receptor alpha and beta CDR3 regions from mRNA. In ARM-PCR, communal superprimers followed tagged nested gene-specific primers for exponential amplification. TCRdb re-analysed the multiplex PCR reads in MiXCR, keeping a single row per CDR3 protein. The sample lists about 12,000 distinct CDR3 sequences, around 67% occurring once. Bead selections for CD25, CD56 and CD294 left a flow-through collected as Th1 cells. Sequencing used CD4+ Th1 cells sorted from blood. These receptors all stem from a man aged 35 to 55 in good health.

CDR3 DNA sequence: TGCAGCGTGGAGGGGGGTTACTTAAACGCTGAAGCTTTCTTT. Translation gives CSVEGGYLNAEAFF. The gene calls are TRBV29-1 and TRBJ1-1, with D perhaps TRBD1 (6 bases). This CDR3 spans 14 amino acids. Trimming left V 6 bases short and J 6 bases short, with 20 bases between. Germline-derived CDR1 and CDR2 are SQVTM and ANQGSEA.

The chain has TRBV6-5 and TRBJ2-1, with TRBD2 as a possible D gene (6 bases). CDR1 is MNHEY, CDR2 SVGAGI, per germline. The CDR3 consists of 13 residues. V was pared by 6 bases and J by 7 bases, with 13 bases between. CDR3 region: CASRVSSVNEQFF. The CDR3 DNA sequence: TGTGCCAGCAGAGTGTCTAGCGTTAATGAGCAGTTCTTC.

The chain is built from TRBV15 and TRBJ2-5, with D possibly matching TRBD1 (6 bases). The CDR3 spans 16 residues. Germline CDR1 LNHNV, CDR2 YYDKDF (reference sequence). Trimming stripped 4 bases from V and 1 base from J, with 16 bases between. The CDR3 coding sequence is TGTGCCACCAGCAACCCACGACAGGCATCCCAAGAGACCCAGTACTTC. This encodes CATSNPRQASQETQYF.

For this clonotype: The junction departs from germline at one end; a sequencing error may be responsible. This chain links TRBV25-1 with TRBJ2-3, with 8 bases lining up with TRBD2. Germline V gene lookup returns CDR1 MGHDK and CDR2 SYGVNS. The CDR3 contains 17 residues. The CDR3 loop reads CASSALTGGPGTDTQYF. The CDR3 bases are TGTGCCAGCAGCGCGCTGACGGGGGGGCCGGGCACGGATACGCAGTATTTT.

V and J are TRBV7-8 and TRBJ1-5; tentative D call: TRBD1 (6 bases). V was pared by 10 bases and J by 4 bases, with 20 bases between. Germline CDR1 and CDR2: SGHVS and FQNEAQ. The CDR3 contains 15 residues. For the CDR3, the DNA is TGTGCCACCGACCCCCGGCGGCAGGGGAATCAGCCCCAGCATTTT. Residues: CATDPRRQGNQPQHF.

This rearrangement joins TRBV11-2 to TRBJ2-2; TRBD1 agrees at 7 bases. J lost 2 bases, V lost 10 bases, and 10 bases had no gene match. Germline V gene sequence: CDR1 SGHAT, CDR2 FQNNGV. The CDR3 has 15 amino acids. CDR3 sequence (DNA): TGTGCCACCGAGACAGGGACCTTTAACACCGGGGAGCTGTTTTTT. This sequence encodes CATETGTFNTGELFF.

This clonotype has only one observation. The CDR3 sequence is CSVVPAGSTDTQYF. The CDR3, as DNA: TGCAGCGTCGTACCGGCGGGTTCCACAGATACGCAGTATTTT. The V call is TRBV29-1, the J call TRBJ2-3, with D tentatively TRBD2 (5 bases). CDR1 and CDR2 from the germline V gene are SQVTM and ANQGSEA. The CDR3 consists of 14 residues. Trimming left V 6 bases short and J 2 bases short, with 15 bases between.

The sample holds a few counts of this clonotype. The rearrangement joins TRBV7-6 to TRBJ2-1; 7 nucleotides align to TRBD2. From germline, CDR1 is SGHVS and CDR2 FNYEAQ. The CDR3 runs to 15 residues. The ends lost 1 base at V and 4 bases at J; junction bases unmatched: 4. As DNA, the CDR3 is TGTGCCAGCAGCTTAGAGGGGCGGGAGTACAATGAGCAGTTCTTC. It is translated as CASSLEGREYNEQFF.

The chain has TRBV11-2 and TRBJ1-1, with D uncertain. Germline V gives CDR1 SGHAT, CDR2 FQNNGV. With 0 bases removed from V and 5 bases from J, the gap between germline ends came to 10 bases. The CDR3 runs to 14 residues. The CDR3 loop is CASSLDRGPTEAFF. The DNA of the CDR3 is TGTGCCAGCAGCTTAGACCGGGGTCCGACTGAAGCTTTCTTT. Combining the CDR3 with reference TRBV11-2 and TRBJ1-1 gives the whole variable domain EAGVAQSPRYKIIEKRQSVAFWCNPISGHATLYWYQQILGQGPKLLIQFQNNGVVDDSQLPKDRFSAERLKGVDSTLKIQPAKLEDSAVYLCASSLDRGPTEAFFGQGTRLTVV.

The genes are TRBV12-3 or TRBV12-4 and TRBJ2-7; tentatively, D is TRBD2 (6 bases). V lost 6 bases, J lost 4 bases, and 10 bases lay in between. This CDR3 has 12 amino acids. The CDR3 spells CASSRDSYEQYF. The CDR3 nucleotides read TGTGCCAGCAGCCGGGACTCGTACGAGCAGTACTTC.

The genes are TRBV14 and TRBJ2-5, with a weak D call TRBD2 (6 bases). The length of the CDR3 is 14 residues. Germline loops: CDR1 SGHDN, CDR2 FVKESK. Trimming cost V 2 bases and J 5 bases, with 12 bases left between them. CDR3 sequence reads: CASSQTLAAETQYF. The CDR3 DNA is TGTGCCAGCAGCCAAACCTTAGCGGCGGAGACCCAGTACTTC.

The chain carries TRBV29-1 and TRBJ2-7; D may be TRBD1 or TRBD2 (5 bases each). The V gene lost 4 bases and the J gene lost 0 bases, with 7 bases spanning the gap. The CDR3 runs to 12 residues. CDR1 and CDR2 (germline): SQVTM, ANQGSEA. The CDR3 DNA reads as TGCAGCGTTGCGGGACCCTCCTACGAGCAGTACTTC. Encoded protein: CSVAGPSYEQYF.

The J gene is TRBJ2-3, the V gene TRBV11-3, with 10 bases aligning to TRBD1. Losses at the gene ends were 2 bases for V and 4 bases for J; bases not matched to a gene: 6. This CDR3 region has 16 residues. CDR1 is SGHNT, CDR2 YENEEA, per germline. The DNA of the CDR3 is TGTGCCAGCAGCTTAAAAGGGGACAGGGGTCCAGATACGCAGTATTTT. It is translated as CASSLKGDRGPDTQYF.

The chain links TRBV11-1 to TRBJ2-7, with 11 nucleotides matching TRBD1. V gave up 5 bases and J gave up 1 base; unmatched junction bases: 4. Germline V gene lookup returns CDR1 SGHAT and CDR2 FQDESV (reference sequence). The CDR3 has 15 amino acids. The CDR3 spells CASSPRDRGSYEQYF. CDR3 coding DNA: TGTGCCAGCAGCCCCCGGGACAGGGGGTCCTACGAGCAGTACTTC.